This T cell receptor (beta chain) was identified in a study of cytomegalovirus exposure and HLA in healthy donors. This clone has only a few counts. The PCR contained 60 Vbeta and 13 Jbeta primers. Using immunoSEQ multiplex PCR, the repertoire was profiled, and TCRdb retains in-frame clones only, with some absent. In the table there are about 190,000 clones, roughly 80% of which are singletons. Germline lookup yields CDR1 MNHEY and CDR2 SMNVEV (reference sequence). The CDR3 totals 12 residues. Sequencing was done on a sample of PBMCs. This sequence originates from a man aged 40-49 years in good health and CMV-seropositive. The chain is built from TRBV27 and TRBJ2-5; perhaps TRBD1 as D (6 bases). The tail of the sequence fits TRBJ2-7 better, so the J call may be wrong. Here the CDR3 DNA reads TGTGCCAGCGCGGACAGTTCCTACGAGCAGTACTTC. It encodes CASADSSYEQYF.